This T cell receptor beta chain is drawn from a study of cytomegalovirus exposure and HLA in healthy donors. For the study at large: One earlier analysis, a look at approximately 180 million T cells, found roughly 110 million unique TCR beta sequences. Overall study findings and caveats: Presence/absence analyses assumed roughly uniform sequencing depth across donors, which may not hold. Several of the most significant clusters appeared, in a later analysis, to be linked to common viral pathogens.

The PCR contained 60 Vbeta and 13 Jbeta primers. Libraries were prepared by immunoSEQ multiplex PCR; TCRdb keeps only in-frame clonotypes and omits some of them. The data show 200,000 to 250,000 clones, with approximately 80% seen just once and approximately 2.8% held by the top ten. About this clone itself: Its antigen remains unknown.

This CDR3 comprises 14 residues. V lost 5 bases to trimming and J lost 1 base; unmatched junction nucleotides: 4. Per the germline V gene, CDR1 is SEHNR and CDR2 is FQNEAQ (reference sequence). The chain uses TRBV7-9 and TRBJ1-2, with 7 bases identical to TRBD1. This clonotype was sampled from a man between 25 and 39 years old in good health and CMV-seronegative. Input material: PBMCs. CDR3 amino acids: CASSVTGVNYGYTF. CDR3 in DNA: TGTGCCAGCAGCGTAACAGGGGTTAACTATGGCTACACCTTC.